Listed here are 11 T cell receptor beta chains from one sample, sequenced in a study of post-analysis software for immune sequencing data. Study conclusions and caveats: Higher frequency in patients than in controls was seen for roughly five TRBV segments, with TRBV5-6, TRBV5-1 and TRBV20-1 among them.

These receptors have no known antigen. TCR beta libraries were prepared from cDNA with unique molecular identifiers. TCRdb processed the PCR reads anew with MiXCR; each CDR3 protein has one entry. This table holds about 540,000 distinct CDR3 sequences, about a third found once. Sequencing was carried out using blood. Every receptor here comes from a girl aged 2-17 years with multiple sclerosis.

The gene calls are TRBV4-1 and TRBJ2-7; D could derive from TRBD1 or TRBD2 (5 bases each). Trimming removed 10 bases at V and 6 bases at J, with 19 bases between. The germline V gene has CDR1 MGHRA and CDR2 YSYEKL. This CDR3 has 13 residues. CDR3 nucleotide sequence: TGCGCCAACAGTCGGGACCTAACGGGCGAGCAGTACTTC. It specifies CANSRDLTGEQYF.

The V call is TRBV12-3 or TRBV12-4, the J call TRBJ2-3; D may be TRBD2 (7 bases). V lost 5 bases, J lost 4 bases, and 13 bases lay in between. This CDR3 is 14 amino acids long. The CDR3 loop is CASSGGGTSDTQYF. The CDR3 DNA reads TGTGCCAGCAGTGGGGGAGGGACATCAGATACGCAGTATTTT.

In this sample, this clonotype turned up once. A junction end diverges from the germline sequence, so it may reflect a read error. This chain joins TRBV20-1 and TRBJ2-7; possibly TRBD1 for D (5 bases). The better agreement between TRBJ2-5 and the DNA end casts doubt on the J call. The CDR3 has 13 amino acids. In germline, CDR1 is DFQATT, CDR2 SNEGSKA (reference sequence). For the CDR3, the DNA is TGCAATGCTAGAGATCAAGGACAAGTGACCCAGTACTTC. This encodes CNARDQGQVTQYF.

This clonotype was detected only a few times. The J gene is TRBJ2-1, the V gene TRBV28; 8 bases match TRBD1. Germline lookup yields CDR1 MDHEN and CDR2 SYDVKM. V gave up 5 bases and J gave up 3 bases; unmatched junction bases: 15. This CDR3 has 18 residues. CDR3 sequence (DNA): TGTGCCAGCAGTCTCGGGACAGGCCTCACCACGAACTACAATGAGCAGTTCTTC. Translation gives CASSLGTGLTTNYNEQFF.

This clonotype was observed a handful of times. The V call is TRBV7-6, the J call TRBJ2-5; D not certain. Trimming removed 1 base from V and 5 bases from J, with 11 bases in between. Germline loops: CDR1 SGHVS, CDR2 FNYEAQ. This CDR3 contains 14 residues. The CDR3 DNA follows: TGTGCCAGCAGCTTAGAGGTGGGGTCCGAGACCCAGTACTTC. It specifies CASSLEVGSETQYF.

This clonotype has more than one count but fewer than ten. The rearrangement joins TRBV10-3 to TRBJ2-7; weak D call: TRBD1 (6 bases). The CDR3 consists of 12 residues. V dropped 5 bases and J dropped 5 bases, with 10 bases sitting between them. Germline CDR1 and CDR2: ENHRY and SYGVKD. CDR3 loop: CAISSTGNEQYF. The DNA for the CDR3 is TGTGCCATCAGTAGCACAGGGAACGAGCAGTACTTC.

Of note for this clonotype: At one boundary the junction diverges from the germline segment, which might be a read error. The chain uses TRBV20-1 and TRBJ1-5; D gene uncertain. CDR1 DFQATT and CDR2 SNEGSKA come from the germline V gene (reference sequence). The CDR3 extends over 15 amino acids. The CDR3 bases are TGCAGTGCGAATACGCTTACAGAGAGCAATCAGTCCCAGCATTTT. Amino acid sequence: CSANTLTESNQSQHF.

This sequence joins TRBV15 and TRBJ2-5, with 12 positions matching TRBD2. V shed 0 bases and J 2 bases; nucleotides not matched to a gene: 10. This CDR3 has 19 amino acids. Germline lookup yields CDR1 LNHNV and CDR2 YYDKDF (reference sequence). This CDR3 is CATSRDQLAGGIIQETQYF. The CDR3 nucleotides read TGTGCCACCAGCAGAGATCAACTAGCGGGGGGTATTATTCAAGAGACCCAGTACTTC.

This rearrangement joins TRBV6-1 to TRBJ2-5, with D uncertain. V was pared by 3 bases and J by 7 bases, with 3 bases between. Germline loops: CDR1 MNHNS, CDR2 SASEGT. This CDR3 has 10 residues. Here the CDR3 reads CASSEGTQYF. The CDR3 region has the DNA TGTGCCAGCAGTGAGGGGACCCAGTACTTC.

The genes are TRBV20-1 and TRBJ2-5, with TRBD1 identical over 8 bases. V dropped 1 base and J dropped 11; count of bases not matched to a gene: 15. Germline assignment: CDR1 DFQATT and CDR2 SNEGSKA (reference sequence). The CDR3 extends over 15 amino acids. In DNA form, the CDR3 reads TGCAGTGCTAGAGTCGCCGGGACAGGTGGACGTGAGCAGTACTTC. Translating it yields CSARVAGTGGREQYF.

A few counts support this clonotype. The genes are TRBV7-6 and TRBJ2-7; 13 positions match TRBD2. The last part of the DNA fits TRBJ2-5 better; the J call may be wrong. The CDR3 runs to 15 residues. Germline CDR1 reads SGHVS; CDR2 reads FNYEAQ. CDR3 DNA: TGTGCCAGCAGCTCTAGACTAGCGGGGGGACAGACCCAGTACTTC. It yields the protein CASSSRLAGGQTQYF.